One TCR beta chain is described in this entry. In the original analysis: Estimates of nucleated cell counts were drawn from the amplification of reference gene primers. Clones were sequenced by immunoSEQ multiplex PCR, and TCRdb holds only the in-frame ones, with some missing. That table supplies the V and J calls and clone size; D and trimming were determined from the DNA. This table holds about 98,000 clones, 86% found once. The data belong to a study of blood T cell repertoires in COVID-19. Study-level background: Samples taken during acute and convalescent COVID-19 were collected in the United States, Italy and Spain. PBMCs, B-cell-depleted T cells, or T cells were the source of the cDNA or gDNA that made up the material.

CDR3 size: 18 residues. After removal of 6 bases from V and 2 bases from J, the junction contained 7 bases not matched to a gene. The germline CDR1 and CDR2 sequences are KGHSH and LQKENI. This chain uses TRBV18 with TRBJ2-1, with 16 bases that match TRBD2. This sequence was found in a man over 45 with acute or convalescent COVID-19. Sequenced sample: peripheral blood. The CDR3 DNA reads TGTGCCAGCTCGCCTCCGGGACTAGCGGGAGGGACCTACAATGAGCAGTTCTTC. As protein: CASSPPGLAGGTYNEQFF.